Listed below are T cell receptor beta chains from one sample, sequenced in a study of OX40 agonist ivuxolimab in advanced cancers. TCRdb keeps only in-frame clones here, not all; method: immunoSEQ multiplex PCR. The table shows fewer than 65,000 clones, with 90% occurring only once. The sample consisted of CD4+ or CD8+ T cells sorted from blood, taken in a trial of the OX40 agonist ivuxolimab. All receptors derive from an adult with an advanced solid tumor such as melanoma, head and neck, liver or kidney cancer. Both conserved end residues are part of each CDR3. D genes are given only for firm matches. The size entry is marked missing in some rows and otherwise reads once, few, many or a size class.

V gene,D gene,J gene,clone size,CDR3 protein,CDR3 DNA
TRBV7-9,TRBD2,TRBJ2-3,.,CASSLLGGSRTDTQYF,TGTGCCAGCAGCTTACTGGGCGGGAGCCGCACAGATACGCAGTATTTT
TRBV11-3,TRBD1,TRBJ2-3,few,CASSPRQGWGPDTQYF,TGTGCCAGCAGCCCACGACAGGGCTGGGGCCCAGATACGCAGTATTTT
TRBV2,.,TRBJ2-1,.,CASREQGNEQFF,TGTGCCAGCAGGGAACAGGGCAATGAGCAGTTCTTC
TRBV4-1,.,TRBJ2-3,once,CASSQAGNLGPTDTQYF,TGCGCCAGCAGCCAAGCAGGGAATTTGGGCCCCACAGATACGCAGTATTTT
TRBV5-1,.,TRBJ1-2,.,CASSADGYYGYTF,TGCGCCAGCAGCGCAGACGGATACTATGGCTACACCTTC
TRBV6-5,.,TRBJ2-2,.,CASSSTGELFF,TGTGCCAGCAGTTCTACCGGGGAGCTGTTTTTT
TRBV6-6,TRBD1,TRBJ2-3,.,CASKGQGARSTDTQYF,TGTGCCAGCAAAGGACAGGGGGCGCGAAGCACAGATACGCAGTATTTT
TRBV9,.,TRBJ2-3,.,CASSPRKISTDTQYF,TGTGCCAGCAGCCCGAGGAAGATTAGCACAGATACGCAGTATTTT
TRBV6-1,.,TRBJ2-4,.,CASSEAPTGSSKNIQYF,TGTGCCAGCAGTGAAGCTCCCACGGGCAGCTCCAAAAACATTCAGTACTTC
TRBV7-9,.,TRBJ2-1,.,CASSSTIRSGAYEQFF,TGTGCCAGCAGCTCGACTATTCGTTCGGGGGCTTATGAGCAGTTCTTC
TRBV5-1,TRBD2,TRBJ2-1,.,CASSLASGSVDEQFF,TGCGCCAGCAGCTTGGCTAGCGGGAGCGTTGATGAGCAGTTCTTC
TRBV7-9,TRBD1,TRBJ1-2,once,CASSLVGGQGAIGYTF,TGTGCCAGCAGCTTAGTGGGGGGACAGGGGGCCATTGGCTACACCTTC
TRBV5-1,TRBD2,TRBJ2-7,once,CASSLTSGVSYEQYF,TGCGCCAGCAGCTTAACTAGCGGAGTCTCCTACGAGCAGTACTTC
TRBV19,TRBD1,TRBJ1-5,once,CASTVPGQGWGHQPQHF,TGTGCCAGTACCGTCCCGGGACAGGGTTGGGGGCATCAGCCCCAGCATTTT
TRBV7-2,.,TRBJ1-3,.,CASSLAAGAGNTIYF,TGTGCCAGCAGCTTAGCGGCAGGGGCCGGAAACACCATATATTTT
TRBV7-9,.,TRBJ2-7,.,CASSLEGRSLYEQYF,TGTGCCAGCAGCTTAGAGGGTAGAAGTCTCTACGAGCAGTACTTC
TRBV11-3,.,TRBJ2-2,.,CASSPRSGELFF,TGTGCCAGCAGCCCCCGCTCCGGGGAGCTGTTTTTT
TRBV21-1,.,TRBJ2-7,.,CASSFTRAGVFEQYF,TGTGCCAGCAGCTTCACAAGGGCGGGCGTCTTCGAGCAGTACTTC
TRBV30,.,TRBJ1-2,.,CACPLNAISGYGYTF,TGTGCCTGCCCTCTGAACGCGATTTCCGGCTATGGCTACACCTTC
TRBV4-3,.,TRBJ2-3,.,CASSQRGTSTDTQYF,TGCGCCAGCAGCCAACGGGGGACTAGCACAGATACGCAGTATTTT
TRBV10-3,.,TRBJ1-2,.,CAISDSQNYGYTF,TGTGCCATCAGTGACTCACAGAACTATGGCTACACCTTC
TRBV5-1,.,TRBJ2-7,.,CASSLDGTPSYEQYF,TGCGCCAGCAGCTTGGACGGGACACCCTCCTACGAGCAGTACTTC
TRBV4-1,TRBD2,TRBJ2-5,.,CASSPVSPSGRVQETQYF,TGCGCCAGCAGCCCCGTTTCTCCTAGCGGGAGGGTCCAAGAGACCCAGTACTTC
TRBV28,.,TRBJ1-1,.,CASSPRHTEAFF,TGTGCCAGCAGCCCCAGACACACTGAAGCTTTCTTT
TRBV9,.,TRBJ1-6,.,CASSTEPGGDNSPLHF,TGTGCCAGCAGCACAGAACCGGGCGGAGACAATTCACCCCTCCACTTT
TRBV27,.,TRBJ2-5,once,CASSYQETQYF,TGTGCCAGCAGTTACCAAGAGACCCAGTACTTC
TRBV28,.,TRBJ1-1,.,CASRPMGPLNTEAFF,TGTGCCAGCAGGCCTATGGGACCCTTGAACACTGAAGCTTTCTTT
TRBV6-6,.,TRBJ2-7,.,CASSYSPGNVMQQYF,TGTGCCAGCAGTTACTCGCCGGGGAACGTGATGCAGCAGTACTTC
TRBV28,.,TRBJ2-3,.,CASSLGAPDTQYF,TGTGCCAGCAGTTTAGGGGCCCCAGATACGCAGTATTTT
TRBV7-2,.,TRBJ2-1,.,CASSSDWTNEQFF,TGTGCCAGCAGCTCCGACTGGACCAATGAGCAGTTCTTC
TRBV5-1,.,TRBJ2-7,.,CASKSDPTSYEQYF,TGCGCCAGCAAATCGGACCCTACCAGCTACGAGCAGTACTTC
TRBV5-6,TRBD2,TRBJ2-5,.,CASSLGRLAGGPGTQYF,TGTGCCAGCAGCTTGGGGCGACTAGCGGGAGGGCCGGGGACCCAGTACTTC
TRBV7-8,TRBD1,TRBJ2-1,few,CASSRGTGGYNEQFF,TGTGCCAGCAGCCGGGGGACAGGGGGCTACAATGAGCAGTTCTTC
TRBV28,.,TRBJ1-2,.,CASSPLRPTNYGYTF,TGTGCCAGCAGTCCCTTAAGGCCGACTAACTATGGCTACACCTTC
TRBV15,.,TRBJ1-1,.,CATSRDSGLAFF,TGTGCCACCAGCAGAGATTCGGGATTAGCTTTCTTT
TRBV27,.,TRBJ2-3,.,CASSFLGTFSADTQYF,TGTGCCAGCAGTTTCCTTGGGACATTTTCTGCAGATACGCAGTATTTT
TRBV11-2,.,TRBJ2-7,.,CASSSDSFYEQYF,TGTGCCAGCAGCTCGGACAGTTTCTACGAGCAGTACTTC
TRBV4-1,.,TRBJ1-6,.,CASSQDPPEYFNSPLHF,TGCGCCAGCAGCCAAGACCCACCTGAATATTTTAATTCACCCCTCCACTTT
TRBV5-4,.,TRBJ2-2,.,CASSLGGTAAGELFF,TGTGCCAGCAGCTTGGGCGGGACCGCGGCCGGGGAGCTGTTTTTT
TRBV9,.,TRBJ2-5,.,CASSVGPAAQETQYF,TGTGCCAGCAGCGTAGGCCCAGCGGCCCAAGAGACCCAGTACTTC
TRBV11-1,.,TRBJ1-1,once,CASSRGVGTEAFF,TGTGCCAGCAGCAGGGGTGTAGGGACTGAAGCTTTCTTT
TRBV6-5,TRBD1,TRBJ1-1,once,CASSQGQVGQKAFF,TGTGCCAGCAGTCAAGGACAGGTGGGTCAAAAAGCTTTCTTT
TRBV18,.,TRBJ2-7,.,CASSPRGRNEQYF,TGTGCCAGCTCACCACGGGGTAGGAACGAGCAGTACTTC
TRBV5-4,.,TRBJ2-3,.,CASSLDSSGTQYF,TGTGCCAGCAGCTTGGACTCCAGCGGAACGCAGTATTTT
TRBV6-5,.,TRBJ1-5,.,CASRLNREGQPQHF,TGTGCCAGCAGACTAAACAGGGAAGGTCAGCCCCAGCATTTT
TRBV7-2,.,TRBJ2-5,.,CASSLARGVREGETQYF,TGTGCCAGCAGCTTAGCGCGTGGGGTCAGGGAAGGTGAGACCCAGTACTTC
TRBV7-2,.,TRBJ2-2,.,CASSTSSSGELFF,TGTGCCAGCAGTACTAGCTCGTCAGGGGAGCTGTTTTTT
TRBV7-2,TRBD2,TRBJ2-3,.,CASSLGASGSPSTDTQYF,TGTGCCAGCAGCTTAGGAGCTAGCGGGAGCCCTAGCACAGATACGCAGTATTTT
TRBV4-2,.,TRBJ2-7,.,CASSQEATTAGRQYF,TGTGCCAGCAGCCAAGAGGCGACTACGGCTGGCCGGCAGTACTTC
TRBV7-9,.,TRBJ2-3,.,CASSLTEGGTQYF,TGTGCCAGCAGCTTAACGGAGGGGGGTACGCAGTATTTT
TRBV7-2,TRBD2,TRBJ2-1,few,CASSLEGTSGRYYNEQFF,TGTGCCAGCAGCTTAGAAGGGACTAGCGGGAGGTACTACAATGAGCAGTTCTTC
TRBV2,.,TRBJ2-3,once,CASKTQGSPTDTQYF,TGTGCCAGCAAGACCCAAGGGAGTCCCACAGATACGCAGTATTTT
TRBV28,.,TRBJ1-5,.,CASSSPGRGNSQPQHF,TGTGCCAGCAGTTCCCCAGGGAGGGGAAACTCCCAGCCCCAGCATTTT
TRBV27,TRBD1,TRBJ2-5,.,CASSLYQPGGETQYF,TGTGCCAGCAGTTTATACCAACCAGGGGGAGAGACCCAGTACTTC
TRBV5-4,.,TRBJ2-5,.,CASSTAGGRVETQYF,TGTGCCAGCAGCACCGCCGGAGGCAGGGTAGAGACCCAGTACTTC
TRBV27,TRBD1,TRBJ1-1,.,CASSYDRGVSEAFF,TGTGCCAGCAGTTATGACAGGGGGGTATCTGAAGCTTTCTTT
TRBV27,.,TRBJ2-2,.,CASSLTASGELFF,TGTGCCAGCAGTCTCACCGCTTCGGGGGAGCTGTTTTTT
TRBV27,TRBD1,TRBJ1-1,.,CASRGGGLNTEAFF,TGTGCCAGCAGAGGGGGCGGGTTGAACACTGAAGCTTTCTTT
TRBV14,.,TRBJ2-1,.,CASSQDVRGRQFF,TGTGCCAGCAGCCAAGATGTTAGGGGCCGGCAGTTCTTC